Here is one T cell receptor beta chain with its context. This clonotype was seen a few times. Its antigen is unknown. Base qualities were left out, and no much larger clone turns up one base away. This record belongs to a study of T-cell reconstitution after alpha-beta-depleted transplantation in children (dated by TCRdb to 2016 to 2017). For the wider study: Using TCR repertoire profiling, the study quantitatively followed how T-cell immune reconstitution unfolded in children after TCRalphabeta/CD19-depleted allogeneic hematopoietic cell transplantation.

Library construction relied on PCR. For sequencing, an Illumina HiSeq 2500 was employed. Molecular barcoding was employed in the preparation of TCR libraries, with unique molecular identifiers being used to normalize TCRbeta repertoire quantification. The public reads were reanalyzed by TCRdb: fastp trimming at Q25, MiXCR alignment, in-frame beta chains only. Each entry is one CDR3 protein sequence, shown with its most common DNA and genes. The sample table lists around 380,000 distinct CDR3 sequences, 11% of them with a count of one. Of the sample, over 4.5% is held by the ten largest clones. Spanning cysteine to phenylalanine, the CDR3 consists of 12 amino acids. Kept here is only the CDR3 DNA, which spans 36 bases and is read in frame from base 1. Deletion took 11 bases off V and 4 bases off J, with a span of 14 bases between the germline ends.

The TCR sequence derives from a human donor who donated a stem cell graft to a child with acute myeloid leukemia. The chain is assembled from TRBV12-3 or TRBV12-4 and TRBJ1-2, with the D segment identity uncertain. The input for sequencing was PBMCs from the stem cell graft donor, taken from the stem cell graft. The nucleotide sequence reads TGTGCCTCCGGGGTCAACCTCTATGGCTACACCTTC. Translated, this is CASGVNLYGYTF.